This note documents a single T cell receptor beta chain sequence. The antigen remains undetermined. The entry originates in a study of cytomegalovirus exposure and HLA in healthy donors. On the study more broadly: Around 77% of several hundred genotyped donors fell in the Caucasian-associated ancestry cluster. Study-wide results and limits: Apparent HLA restriction characterized most CMV-associated TCR beta chains in a later analysis. An analysis done earlier found most TCR beta V segments productive about 87% or about 30% of the time.

CDR3 length equals 20 residues. V was clipped by 1 base and J by 0 bases; unmatched bases: 10. Germline assignment: CDR1 SGHVS and CDR2 FNYEAQ. It was with 60 Vbeta and 13 Jbeta primers that the PCR ran. Data came from immunoSEQ multiplex PCR; TCRdb stores just in-frame clones and leaves some out. Among under 200,000 clones listed, 65% to 80% were seen once. The chain uses TRBV7-6 and TRBJ2-1; 12 bases are a match to TRBD2. The source of this sequence is a woman aged 40 to 50 in good health and CMV-seronegative. The specimen sequenced was PBMCs. The CDR3 region is CASSLGPGLAGLPSYNEQFF. CDR3 in DNA: TGTGCCAGCAGCTTAGGGCCGGGACTAGCGGGCCTTCCCTCCTACAATGAGCAGTTCTTC.